These 10 T cell receptor beta chains came from one sample sequenced in a study of T-cell memory formation after mild COVID-19. MiXCR, applied by TCRdb to the 5' RACE reads, yields one record per CDR3 protein. The top ten clones hold approximately 26% of a sample with over 70,000 distinct CDR3 sequences, 13% of them seen once. Sequenced material: PBMCs or a T cell subset sorted from them (not recorded which). The receptor source for this set is an adult woman who had mild COVID-19 (a few samples of this study predate the infection). Cell type and time point are not known.

The chain recombines TRBV11-1 with TRBJ1-1; no definite D call. The CDR3 is 13 residues long. Germline loops: CDR1 SGHAT, CDR2 FQDESV (reference sequence). Between the trimmed V and J ends, which lost 3 bases and 1 base, there was a span of 6 bases. CDR3 amino acids: CASSFGKNTEAFF. The CDR3 coding sequence is TGTGCCAGCAGCTTTGGGAAGAACACTGAAGCTTTCTTT.

The chain combines TRBV20-1 with TRBJ2-3, with 11 nucleotides matching TRBD2. Germline CDR1 is DFQATT and CDR2 is SNEGSKA (reference sequence). The trim removed 1 base at V and 2 bases at J, leaving 11 bases unmatched. This CDR3 region has 18 residues. CDR3 DNA: TGCAGTGCTAGAGGGATTAGCGGGGGGGCCCCTTCCACAGATACGCAGTATTTT. Translated, it gives CSARGISGGAPSTDTQYF.

V gene TRBV12-3 or TRBV12-4 combines with J gene TRBJ1-4; 7 bases are a match to TRBD1. V was clipped by 5 bases and J by 5 bases; unmatched bases: 5. The CDR3 has 14 residues. DNA for the CDR3: TGTGCCAGCAGTAGGGACAGAAGAAATGAAAAACTGTTTTTT. Its translation is CASSRDRRNEKLFF.

The V gene is TRBV6-4, the J gene TRBJ2-1; 7 nucleotides line up with TRBD1. The CDR3 contains 15 residues. V was pared by 5 bases and J by 4 bases, with 8 bases of the junction left unmatched. CDR1 is MRHNA and CDR2 is SNTAGT in the germline V gene. The CDR3 coding sequence is TGTGCCAGCAGTACCGAGGGGGCAGGGTACAATGAGCAGTTCTTC. This sequence encodes CASSTEGAGYNEQFF.

In its sample, this clonotype ranks as large. The V call is TRBV7-3, the J call TRBJ2-3; D not resolved. CDR1 and CDR2 (germline): SGHTA, FQGTGA. This CDR3 spans 15 amino acids. Trimming took off 0 bases at V and 2 bases at J, with 9 bases between the two ends. The CDR3 sequence: CASSLTGSHTDTQYF. DNA for the CDR3: TGTGCCAGCAGCTTAACGGGTAGCCACACAGATACGCAGTATTTT.

This clonotype appeared a few times. The V call is TRBV27, the J call TRBJ2-7; 9 nucleotides line up with TRBD1. The CDR3 has 16 residues. V shed 4 bases, J shed 3 bases, and the junction held 10 bases outside the gene matches. Looked up from germline, CDR1 is MNHEY and CDR2 is SMNVEV (reference sequence). CDR3 sequence: CASSSTGTGLFYEQYF. DNA for the CDR3: TGTGCCAGCAGTTCAACCGGGACAGGGTTATTCTACGAGCAGTACTTC.

This clonotype was seen a handful of times. This sequence joins TRBV7-2 and TRBJ1-5, with D tentatively TRBD1 (5 bases). Trimming stripped 4 bases from V and 4 bases from J, with 8 bases between. Germline V gives CDR1 SGHTA, CDR2 FQGNSA. CDR3 size: 13 residues. The CDR3 is CASSWGRNQPQHF. The CDR3 coding sequence is TGTGCCAGCAGCTGGGGACGGAATCAGCCCCAGCATTTT.

This chain uses TRBV6-5 with TRBJ1-5; no definite D call. Germline CDR1 reads MNHEY; CDR2 reads SVGAGI. The CDR3 contains 17 residues. V was shortened by 4 bases and J by 2 bases, with 18 bases between the two germline ends. CDR3 bases: TGTGCCAGCAGTTCCCCCTCGTCCCGGCACGGCAATCAGCCCCAGCATTTT. This sequence encodes CASSSPSSRHGNQPQHF.

This clonotype was seen more than once but under ten times. V gene TRBV24-1 combines with J gene TRBJ2-2; 10 positions agree with TRBD2. The CDR3 consists of 16 residues. V was pared by 1 base and J by 3 bases, with 1 base of the junction left unmatched. Germline V gives CDR1 KGHDR, CDR2 SFDVKD. CDR3 region: CATSDLAGGDTGELFF. CDR3 bases: TGTGCCACCAGTGATTTAGCGGGAGGGGACACCGGGGAGCTGTTTTTT.

At least ten counts were recorded for this clonotype. The genes are TRBV24-1 and TRBJ2-2; D might be TRBD1 or TRBD2, each matching 5 bases. This CDR3 has 14 amino acids. Germline V lookup: CDR1 KGHDR, CDR2 SFDVKD. V lost 5 bases and J lost 3, with 9 bases in between. CDR3 sequence reads: CATSGQRDTGELFF. The DNA for the CDR3 is TGTGCCACCAGTGGACAGAGGGACACCGGGGAGCTGTTTTTT.